Listed below are T cell receptor beta chains from one sample, sequenced in a study of T cell responses to AZD1222 COVID-19 vaccine. Assay used: immunoSEQ multiplex PCR; TCRdb lists only in-frame clones, some missing. This table holds 110,000 to 150,000 clones, approximately 92% found once. The sequenced sample was peripheral blood, obtained on day 0 of AZD1222 vaccination. These receptors were taken from an adult in good health. The CDR3 runs from the conserved cysteine through the conserved F or W. D genes are given only for firm matches. Size is omitted from some rows. Given values are once, few, many or a class for expanded clones.

v_gene	d_gene	abundance	j_gene	CDR3aa	CDR3nt
TRBV24-1	.	.	TRBJ1-3	CATTYSENTIYF	TGTGCCACCACTTACTCGGAAAACACCATATATTTT
TRBV5-1	TRBD2	.	TRBJ2-1	CASSLGLAVYNEQFF	TGCGCCAGCAGCTTAGGACTAGCGGTCTACAATGAGCAGTTCTTC
TRBV6-5	.	.	TRBJ2-1	CASRDNQFRRQFF	TGTGCCAGTAGGGATAATCAATTCAGAAGGCAGTTCTTC
TRBV10-3	.	.	TRBJ2-5	CATGGTQETQYF	TGTGCCACTGGGGGGACCCAAGAGACCCAGTACTTC
TRBV2	.	.	TRBJ1-3	CASSDQGTGNTIYF	TGTGCCAGCAGTGACCAGGGGACTGGAAACACCATATATTTT
TRBV7-9	.	.	TRBJ2-5	CASSPGTVQETQYF	TGTGCCAGCAGCCCGGGCACTGTACAAGAGACCCAGTACTTC
TRBV19	.	.	TRBJ1-6	CASSILLYRTRNSPLHF	TGTGCCAGTAGTATCCTTCTCTATCGGACGAGAAATTCACCCCTCCACTTT
TRBV7-3	.	.	TRBJ1-2	CASSPGRGSYYGYTF	TGTGCCAGCAGCCCCGGACGGGGTTCCTACTATGGCTACACCTTC
TRBV6-5	.	many	TRBJ2-3	CASAGTASTDTQYF	TGTGCCAGCGCCGGGACCGCAAGCACAGATACGCAGTATTTT
TRBV27	.	.	TRBJ1-1	CASQQNTEAFF	TGTGCCAGTCAGCAGAACACTGAAGCTTTCTTT
TRBV7-9	TRBD2	.	TRBJ2-3	CASSFLSGKGTDTQYF	TGTGCCAGCAGCTTTTTAAGCGGGAAAGGCACAGATACGCAGTATTTT
TRBV11-2	.	.	TRBJ2-4	CASSEQGGGNIQYF	TGTGCCAGCAGCGAACAGGGGGGAGGGAACATTCAGTACTTC
TRBV18	.	once	TRBJ1-5	CASSPGAGNQPQHF	TGTGCCAGCTCACCAGGGGCAGGGAATCAGCCCCAGCATTTT
TRBV7-2	.	once	TRBJ2-5	CASSLTETQYF	TGTGCCAGCAGCCTAACTGAGACCCAGTACTTC
TRBV6-1	TRBD2	.	TRBJ2-3	CASSERLAGGLSDTQYF	TGTGCCAGCAGTGAAAGACTAGCGGGAGGGCTCTCAGATACGCAGTATTTT
TRBV5-1	.	few	TRBJ2-6	CASSLTAGANVLTF	TGCGCCAGCAGCTTGACAGCAGGGGCCAACGTCCTGACTTTC
TRBV6-5	.	.	TRBJ2-2	CASITSISGGKLFF	TGTGCCAGCATAACTAGCATATCTGGGGGGAAGCTGTTTTTT
TRBV6-1	TRBD1	.	TRBJ1-4	CASSARDRATNEKLFF	TGTGCCAGCAGTGCGCGGGACAGGGCAACTAATGAAAAACTGTTTTTT
TRBV12-3/TRBV12-4	.	.	TRBJ1-5	CASSRQYNQPQHF	TGTGCCAGCAGTCGACAGTACAATCAGCCCCAGCATTTT
TRBV15	TRBD1	.	TRBJ1-6	CATSRDPTGKVSPLHF	TGTGCCACCAGCAGAGACCCGACAGGGAAAGTTTCACCCCTCCACTTT
TRBV7-9	.	once	TRBJ2-7	CASSFIGLRSSYEQYF	TGTGCCAGCAGCTTCATAGGACTCCGGAGCTCCTACGAGCAGTACTTC
TRBV6-1	TRBD1	.	TRBJ2-1	CASSEGGTGKYYEQFF	TGTGCCAGCAGTGAAGGAGGGACAGGGAAGTATTATGAGCAGTTCTTC
TRBV27	.	.	TRBJ1-5	CASSLSRSSGQPQHF	TGTGCCAGCAGTTTAAGCCGCTCCTCGGGTCAGCCCCAGCATTTT